Below are 22 T cell receptor beta chains sequenced from a single sample in a study of blood T cell repertoires in COVID-19. Assay: immunoSEQ multiplex PCR; the TCRdb copy retains only in-frame clones and omits some. The data show tens of thousands of clones, 75% to 90% seen once. Sequenced: peripheral blood. The source of these receptors is a woman aged 80 or over with active or convalescent COVID-19.

The chain joins TRBV7-2 to TRBJ2-7; 8 bases fit TRBD1. Losses at the gene ends were 6 bases for V and 0 bases for J; bases not matched to a gene: 4. Per germline, CDR1 SGHTA and CDR2 FQGNSA. CDR3 length equals 14 residues. Here the CDR3 DNA reads TGTGCCAGCAGTGAGACAGGGGCCTCCTACGAGCAGTACTTC. Its translation: CASSETGASYEQYF.

This clone came up a few times. The DNA of the CDR3 is TGCGCCAGCAGCCAGGGTTTCGACAGATCTAATTCACCCCTCCACTTT. Translation: CASSQGFDRSNSPLHF. The chain recombines TRBV4-1 with TRBJ1-6, with D possibly being TRBD1 (5 bases). Germline values: CDR1 MGHRA, CDR2 YSYEKL. CDR3 length: 16 amino acids. V was trimmed by 3 bases and J by 6 bases, leaving 15 bases between them.

This clone was seen a handful of times. The rearrangement links TRBV30 to TRBJ2-1; D may be TRBD2 (6 bases). V was cut by 8 bases and J by 3 bases, with 14 bases left in between. The CDR3 covers 13 residues. Germline values: CDR1 GTSNPN, CDR2 SVGIG (reference sequence). The CDR3 region has the DNA TGTGCCAGCCGGGACTCCTTCTACAATGAGCAGTTCTTC. This codes for CASRDSFYNEQFF.

The V and J genes are TRBV2 and TRBJ1-5; D is undetermined. CDR1 is SNHLY and CDR2 is FYNNEI in the germline V gene. The CDR3 consists of 15 residues. Trimming took 1 base from V and 2 from J, leaving 9 bases between them. The CDR3 DNA is TGTGCCAGCAGTGAAGTGCTTGGAGGCAATCAGCCCCAGCATTTT. It encodes CASSEVLGGNQPQHF. The variable domain in full, completed from reference TRBV2 and TRBJ1-5, reads EPEVTQTPSHQVTQMGQEVILRCVPISNHLYFYWYRQILGQKVEFLVSFYNNEISEKSEIFDDQFSVERPDGSNFTLKIRSTKLEDSAMYFCASSEVLGGNQPQHFGDGTRLSIL.

J is TRBJ1-5 and V is TRBV28, with TRBD1 identical over 8 bases. V was clipped by 8 bases and J by 4 bases; unmatched bases: 13. The germline V gene encodes CDR1 MDHEN and CDR2 SYDVKM. The CDR3 spans 16 residues. CDR3 DNA sequence: TGTGCCAGCCGGGACAGGCTAACCGCCCGAAATCAGCCCCAGCATTTT. This codes for CASRDRLTARNQPQHF.

V gene TRBV6-1 combines with J gene TRBJ1-2, with a tentative D call TRBD1 (6 bases). CDR1 is MNHNS and CDR2 is SASEGT in the germline V gene. With 3 bases removed from V and 4 bases from J, the gap between germline ends came to 15 bases. CDR3 length equals 15 residues. The DNA of the CDR3 is TGTGCCAGCAGTGACGCCCCGGACAGCCGCTATGGCTACACCTTC. Residues: CASSDAPDSRYGYTF.

The chain is built from TRBV28 and TRBJ1-2; D is perhaps TRBD1 (6 bases). The V gene lost 6 bases and the J gene lost 8 bases, with 10 bases spanning the gap. The CDR3 loop spans 11 amino acids. CDR1 MDHEN and CDR2 SYDVKM come from the germline V gene. The CDR3 DNA sequence: TGTGCCAGCAGACAGGGTAGGGGCTACACCTTC. Protein: CASRQGRGYTF.

The rearrangement uses TRBV6-1 and TRBJ2-1, with D perhaps TRBD2 (6 bases). The CDR3 loop spans 16 amino acids. Germline CDR1 is MNHNS and CDR2 is SASEGT. V was pared by 4 bases and J by 3 bases, with 16 bases between. The CDR3 nucleotides read TGTGCCAGCAGTGGACCCGGGGGTTCTTACTACAATGAGCAGTTCTTC. Translation gives CASSGPGGSYYNEQFF.

CDR3 sequence: CASSSRDRASYNEQFF. DNA for the CDR3: TGTGCCAGCAGCTCACGGGACAGGGCTTCCTACAATGAGCAGTTCTTC. J is TRBJ2-1 and V is TRBV5-4, with 9 bases identical to TRBD1. V gave up 3 bases and J gave up 1 base; unmatched junction bases: 5. There are 16 residues in the CDR3. CDR1 and CDR2 from the germline V gene are SGHNT and YYREEE (reference sequence).

V and J are TRBV3-1 (or the pseudogene TRBV3-2) and TRBJ2-7; D is uncertain. The V and J ends lost 1 base and 3 bases respectively, with 7 bases between them. This CDR3 spans 13 amino acids. The germline gives CDR1 LGHDT, CDR2 YNNKEL (reference sequence). In DNA, the CDR3 is TGTGCCAGCAGCCAAGGGCATAACTACGAGCAGTACTTC. It translates to CASSQGHNYEQYF.

This clone turned up a few times. J is TRBJ2-7 and V is TRBV30; 11 nucleotides agree with TRBD1. This CDR3 comprises 16 residues. CDR1 is GTSNPN and CDR2 is SVGIG in the germline V gene (reference sequence). The V segment lost 2 bases and the J segment 3 bases; nucleotides outside the gene matches: 9. The CDR3 sequence is CAWSPPWGTGGYEQYF. The CDR3, as DNA: TGTGCCTGGAGTCCGCCGTGGGGGACAGGGGGCTACGAGCAGTACTTC.

This sequence joins TRBV11-2 and TRBJ1-4; TRBD1 is a possible D gene (6 bases). The ends were cut back, 0 bases at V and 7 bases at J, with 15 bases in the middle. CDR3 length: 16 amino acids. Germline CDR1 and CDR2: SGHAT and FQNNGV. The CDR3 nucleotides are TGTGCCAGCAGCTTAGAGGGGGGGCGTTTCAGTGAAAAACTGTTTTTT. Translating it yields CASSLEGGRFSEKLFF.

The rearrangement joins TRBV4-2 to TRBJ1-1, with D possibly matching TRBD1 (6 bases). CDR3 length equals 16 residues. V was shortened by 3 bases and J by 1 base, with 15 bases between the two germline ends. Germline assignment: CDR1 LGHNA and CDR2 YNFKEQ. The CDR3 spells CASSHAMTGPNTEAFF. The DNA for the CDR3 is TGTGCCAGCAGCCATGCTATGACAGGCCCGAACACTGAAGCTTTCTTT.

This chain uses TRBV2 with TRBJ1-3, with D possibly being TRBD1 (6 bases). This CDR3 has 14 amino acids. V lost 7 bases to trimming and J lost 2 bases, with 12 bases between them. Looked up from germline, CDR1 is SNHLY and CDR2 is FYNNEI. This chain's CDR3 is CASNARTAGNTIYF. For the CDR3, the DNA is TGTGCCAGCAACGCACGGACAGCTGGAAACACCATATATTTT.

This sequence joins TRBV18 and TRBJ1-5; TRBD1 matches 11 bases. Germline V lookup: CDR1 KGHSH, CDR2 LQKENI. With V trimmed by 3 bases and J by 7 bases, 8 bases remained unmatched. The CDR3 runs to 16 residues. CDR3 bases: TGTGCCAGCTCACCTGGGACAGGGGGGACGGGGCAGCCCCAGCATTTT. Translating it yields CASSPGTGGTGQPQHF.

The chain carries TRBV3-1 (or the pseudogene TRBV3-2) and TRBJ2-3, with TRBD2 matching 8 bases. J lost 3 bases, V lost 2 bases, and 4 bases had no gene match. There are 15 residues in the CDR3. Germline CDR1 and CDR2: LGHDT and YNNKEL (reference sequence). CDR3 in amino acids: CASSQRGGGTDTQYF. The CDR3 coding sequence is TGTGCCAGCAGCCAACGGGGCGGGGGGACAGATACGCAGTATTTT.

This clone was counted a few times. The chain joins TRBV7-9 to TRBJ1-1, with D perhaps TRBD1 (5 bases). With 0 bases removed from V and 5 bases from J, the gap between germline ends came to 13 bases. The CDR3 contains 15 residues. Germline-derived CDR1 and CDR2 are SEHNR and FQNEAQ (reference sequence). The CDR3: CASSLASSGGTEAFF. Written as DNA, the CDR3 is TGTGCCAGCAGCTTAGCGTCAAGTGGGGGGACTGAAGCTTTCTTT.

This chain links TRBV28 with TRBJ1-1; the D gene is possibly TRBD1 (5 bases). V dropped 7 bases and J dropped 7 bases, with 19 bases sitting between them. This CDR3 comprises 14 residues. Germline CDR1 reads MDHEN; CDR2 reads SYDVKM. The CDR3 is CASTRVGPTGEAFF. The CDR3 nucleotides read TGTGCCAGCACCAGGGTAGGGCCCACCGGTGAAGCTTTCTTT. Supplemented by reference TRBV28 and TRBJ1-1, the full variable domain reads DVKVTQSSRYLVKRTGEKVFLECVQDMDHENMFWYRQDPGLGLRLIYFSYDVKMKEKGDIPEGYSVSREKKERFSLILESASTNQTSMYLCASTRVGPTGEAFFGQGTRLTVV.

This rearrangement joins TRBV6-6 to TRBJ2-1; 8 bases agree with TRBD1. Per the germline V gene, CDR1 is MNHNY and CDR2 is SVGAGI (reference sequence). The CDR3 covers 15 residues. The V segment lost 6 bases and the J segment 13 bases; nucleotides outside the gene matches: 17. The CDR3: CASSHQPSDRVKQFF. Written as DNA, the CDR3 is TGTGCCAGCAGCCACCAACCTTCGGACAGGGTTAAACAGTTCTTC.

This chain joins TRBV19 and TRBJ2-5; perhaps TRBD1 as D (6 bases). Trimming removed 4 bases at V and 5 bases at J, with 11 bases between. The CDR3 consists of 13 residues. Germline CDR1 reads LNHDA; CDR2 reads SQIVND (reference sequence). The CDR3 loop is CASSTTGRETQYF. For the CDR3, the DNA is TGTGCCAGTAGTACCACAGGGCGGGAGACCCAGTACTTC.

V usage is TRBV10-2 and J usage is TRBJ1-2; 7 nucleotides agree with TRBD1. With 8 bases clipped from V and 3 bases from J, the junction kept 6 bases outside the gene matches. The CDR3 length is 13 residues. Germline loops: CDR1 WSHSY, CDR2 SAAADI. The CDR3 sequence: CASGRQGDYGYTF. The CDR3 nucleotides are TGCGCCAGCGGCCGACAGGGTGACTATGGCTACACCTTC.

The chain carries TRBV28 and TRBJ1-2; TRBD1 is a possible D gene (5 bases). CDR3 length equals 15 residues. Germline V gene lookup returns CDR1 MDHEN and CDR2 SYDVKM. The ends were cut back, 7 bases at V and 4 bases at J, with 19 bases in the middle. The CDR3 loop reads CASTESGAQGYGYTF. The CDR3 DNA is TGTGCCAGCACCGAGAGCGGGGCGCAGGGCTATGGCTACACCTTC.